These 14 T cell receptor beta chains were sequenced from one sample in a study of CD8 T cells in ankylosing spondylitis. Study conclusions and caveats: Roughly eight highly homologous variants made up a TCR beta motif that seemed to typify ankylosing spondylitis blood.

No antigen has been identified for these receptors. One entry per CDR3 protein results from TCRdb running MiXCR on the 5' RACE reads. The repertoire holds around 890,000 distinct CDR3 sequences, with 12% as singletons. Input material: blood, either unsorted or a sorted T cell fraction (not recorded which). All receptors derive from a male donor with ankylosing spondylitis.

A few counts support this clonotype. The chain recombines TRBV15 with TRBJ1-5, with no clear D. V was cut by 6 bases and J by 5 bases, with 8 bases left in between. The CDR3 length is 12 residues. The germline CDR1 and CDR2 sequences are LNHNV and YYDKDF (reference sequence). CDR3 residues: CATRRADQPQHF. The CDR3 coding sequence is TGTGCCACCAGAAGGGCGGATCAGCCCCAGCATTTT.

This clonotype has a handful of counts. The rearrangement joins TRBV19 to TRBJ1-5; D may be TRBD1 (5 bases). Trimming removed 5 bases from V and 2 bases from J, with 13 bases in between. Germline CDR1 LNHDA, CDR2 SQIVND (reference sequence). This CDR3 contains 15 residues. The CDR3 bases are TGTGCCAGTAGTCCTTCGACAGCGGGCAATCAGCCCCAGCATTTT. It encodes CASSPSTAGNQPQHF.

This clonotype was seen more than once but under ten times. This sequence joins TRBV20-1 and TRBJ2-7; 8 nucleotides align to TRBD1. Germline loops: CDR1 DFQATT, CDR2 SNEGSKA (reference sequence). V lost 0 bases, J lost 11 bases, and 12 bases stayed unmatched. CDR3 size: 14 residues. CDR3 in amino acids: CSARDRVTGDGEYF. CDR3 coding DNA: TGCAGTGCTAGAGATCGAGTGACAGGGGATGGGGAGTACTTC.

This sequence joins TRBV9 and TRBJ2-7; perhaps TRBD1 as D (6 bases). V lost 4 bases, J lost 9 bases, and 14 bases lay in between. The germline V gene has CDR1 SGDLS and CDR2 YYNGEE. The CDR3 extends over 12 amino acids. The CDR3: CASSRTEDGQYF. The CDR3 DNA reads as TGTGCCAGCAGCCGGACAGAGGATGGGCAGTACTTC.

This clonotype came up a few times. This chain connects TRBV28 to TRBJ2-5; 9 bases align to TRBD2. The CDR3 length is 16 residues. Trimming took 3 bases from V and 4 from J; bases not matched to a gene: 9. Per germline, CDR1 MDHEN and CDR2 SYDVKM. The CDR3 spells CASSLISGSARETQYF. The CDR3 DNA is TGTGCCAGCAGTTTGATTAGCGGGAGTGCTAGAGAGACCCAGTACTTC.

The chain uses TRBV5-1 and TRBJ2-1; D is unresolved. Germline CDR1 and CDR2: SGHRS and YFSETQ. V lost 6 bases to trimming and J lost 9 bases, with 10 bases between them. The CDR3 has 11 amino acids. In DNA, the CDR3 is TGCGCCAGCACCGAATTTGGTGAGCAGTTCTTC. This sequence encodes CASTEFGEQFF.

This sequence joins TRBV4-2 and TRBJ1-6; D not certain. The CDR3 contains 15 residues. Between the trimmed V and J ends, which lost 3 bases and 5 bases, there was a span of 11 bases. Germline loops: CDR1 LGHNA, CDR2 YNFKEQ. Here the CDR3 reads CASSHPTRDNSPLHF. DNA for the CDR3: TGTGCCAGCAGCCACCCCACTAGGGATAATTCACCCCTCCACTTT.

This chain joins TRBV7-9 and TRBJ2-6; 7 bases agree with TRBD1. The CDR3 runs to 17 residues. The J segment lost 0 bases and the V segment lost 5 bases, leaving 7 bases of the junction unmatched. CDR1 is SEHNR and CDR2 is FQNEAQ in the germline V gene (reference sequence). The CDR3: CASSRRDSGSGANVLTF. DNA for the CDR3: TGTGCCAGCAGCCGCCGGGACAGCGGCTCTGGGGCCAACGTCCTGACTTTC.

This clonotype was counted between two and nine times. The rearrangement links TRBV7-9 to TRBJ2-5; TRBD2 matches 11 bases. CDR1 SEHNR and CDR2 FQNEAQ come from the germline V gene (reference sequence). The CDR3 extends over 16 amino acids. V lost 5 bases to trimming and J lost 7 bases; unmatched junction nucleotides: 12. The CDR3 DNA reads TGTGCCAGCAGCACCCCTAGCGGGGGGATTATAGGGACCCAGTACTTC. This sequence encodes CASSTPSGGIIGTQYF.

This clonotype has a count of ten or more. V gene TRBV7-2 combines with J gene TRBJ2-1; D is possibly TRBD1 (5 bases). Germline V gene lookup returns CDR1 SGHTA and CDR2 FQGNSA. This CDR3 spans 15 amino acids. Between the trimmed V and J ends, which lost 0 bases and 2 bases, there was a span of 8 bases. The CDR3 DNA follows: TGTGCCAGCAGCTTAGCAGGGGTCCCCTACAATGAGCAGTTCTTC. Encoded protein: CASSLAGVPYNEQFF.

The V call is TRBV7-9, the J call TRBJ1-2; perhaps TRBD1 as D (6 bases). The CDR3 has 14 residues. The germline V gene encodes CDR1 SEHNR and CDR2 FQNEAQ (reference sequence). V was trimmed by 5 bases and J by 5 bases, leaving 15 bases between them. CDR3 nucleotides: TGTGCCAGCAGCACAGAGGGCAGGGGATATGGCTACACCTTC. This codes for CASSTEGRGYGYTF.

The chain links TRBV5-1 to TRBJ2-5; 8 nucleotides match TRBD1. CDR1 and CDR2 (germline): SGHRS, YFSETQ. The CDR3 extends over 15 amino acids. J lost 4 bases, V lost 0 bases, and 5 bases had no gene match. This chain's CDR3 is CASSLGTGTPETQYF. In DNA, the CDR3 is TGCGCCAGCAGCTTGGGGACAGGGACCCCAGAGACCCAGTACTTC. Supplemented by reference TRBV5-1 and TRBJ2-5, the full variable domain reads KAGVTQTPRYLIKTRGQQVTLSCSPISGHRSVSWYQQTPGQGLQFLFEYFSETQRNKGNFPGRFSGRQFSNSRSEMNVSTLELGDSALYLCASSLGTGTPETQYFGPGTRLLVL.

This clonotype was counted only a few times. The V gene is TRBV2, the J gene TRBJ2-7; possibly TRBD1 for D (6 bases). Between the trimmed V and J ends, which lost 2 bases and 3 bases, there was a span of 8 bases. The CDR3 extends over 13 amino acids. Per germline, CDR1 SNHLY and CDR2 FYNNEI. In DNA form, the CDR3 reads TGTGCCAGCAGTGAATTACAGGGCTACGAGCAGTACTTC. Translated, it gives CASSELQGYEQYF.

This clonotype has more than one count but fewer than ten. The rearrangement uses TRBV7-2 and TRBJ2-7; weak D call: TRBD1 (6 bases). V was pared by 0 bases and J by 9 bases, with 12 bases between. The CDR3 spans 13 residues. Germline values: CDR1 SGHTA, CDR2 FQGNSA. For the CDR3, the DNA is TGTGCCAGCAGCTTAGCAGGGGGTACAGGGCAGTACTTC. As protein: CASSLAGGTGQYF.